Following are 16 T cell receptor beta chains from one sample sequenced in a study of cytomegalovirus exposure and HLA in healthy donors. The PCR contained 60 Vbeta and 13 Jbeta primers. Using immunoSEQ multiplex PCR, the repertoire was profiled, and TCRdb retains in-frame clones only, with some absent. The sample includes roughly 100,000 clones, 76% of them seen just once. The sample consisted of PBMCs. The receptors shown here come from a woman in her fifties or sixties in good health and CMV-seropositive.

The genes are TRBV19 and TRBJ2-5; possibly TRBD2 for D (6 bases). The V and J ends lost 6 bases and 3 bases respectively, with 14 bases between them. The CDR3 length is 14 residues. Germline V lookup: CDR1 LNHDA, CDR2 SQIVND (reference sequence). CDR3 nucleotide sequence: TGTGCCAGTAGCCCGACTAGTGGTGAAGAGACCCAGTACTTC. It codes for CASSPTSGEETQYF.

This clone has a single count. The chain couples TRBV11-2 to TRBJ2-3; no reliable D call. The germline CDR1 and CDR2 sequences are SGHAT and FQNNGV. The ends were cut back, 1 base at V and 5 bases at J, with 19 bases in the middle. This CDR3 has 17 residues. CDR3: CASSLGPPGPAEDTQYF. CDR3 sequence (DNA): TGTGCCAGCAGCTTAGGGCCCCCCGGCCCTGCGGAAGATACGCAGTATTTT.

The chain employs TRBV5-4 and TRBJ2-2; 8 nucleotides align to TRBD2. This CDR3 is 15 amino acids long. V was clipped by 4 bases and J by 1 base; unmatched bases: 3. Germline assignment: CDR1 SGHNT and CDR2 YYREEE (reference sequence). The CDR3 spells CASSGSGKNTGELFF. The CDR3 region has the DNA TGTGCCAGCAGCGGTAGCGGGAAGAACACCGGGGAGCTGTTTTTT.

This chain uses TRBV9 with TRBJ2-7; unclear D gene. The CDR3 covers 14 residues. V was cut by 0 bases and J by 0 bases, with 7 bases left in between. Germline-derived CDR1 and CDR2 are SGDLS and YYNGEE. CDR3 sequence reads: CASSVGRSSYEQYF. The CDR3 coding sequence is TGTGCCAGCAGCGTAGGCCGTAGCTCCTACGAGCAGTACTTC.

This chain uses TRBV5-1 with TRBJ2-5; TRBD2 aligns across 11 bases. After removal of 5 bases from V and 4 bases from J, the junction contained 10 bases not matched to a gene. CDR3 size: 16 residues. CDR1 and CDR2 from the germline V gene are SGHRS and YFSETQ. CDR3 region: CASSFGTSGRVETQYF. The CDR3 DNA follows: TGCGCCAGCAGTTTTGGGACTAGCGGAAGGGTAGAGACCCAGTACTTC.

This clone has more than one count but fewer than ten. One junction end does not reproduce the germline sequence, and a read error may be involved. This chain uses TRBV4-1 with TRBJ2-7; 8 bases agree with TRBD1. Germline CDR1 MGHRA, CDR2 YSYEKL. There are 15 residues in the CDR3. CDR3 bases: TGTGCCAGCAGCCAAGGACAGGGTGGCACCTACGAGCAGTACTTC. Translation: CASSQGQGGTYEQYF.

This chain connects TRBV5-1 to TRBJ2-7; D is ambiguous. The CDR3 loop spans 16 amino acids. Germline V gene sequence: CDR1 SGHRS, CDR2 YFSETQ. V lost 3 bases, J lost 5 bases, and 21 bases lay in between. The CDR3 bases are TGCGCCAGCAGCTCCTCAATGGGCAGTGCTAAGAACGAGCAGTACTTC. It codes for CASSSSMGSAKNEQYF. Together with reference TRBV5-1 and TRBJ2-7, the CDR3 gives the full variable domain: KAGVTQTPRYLIKTRGQQVTLSCSPISGHRSVSWYQQTPGQGLQFLFEYFSETQRNKGNFPGRFSGRQFSNSRSEMNVSTLELGDSALYLCASSSSMGSAKNEQYFGPGTRLTVT.

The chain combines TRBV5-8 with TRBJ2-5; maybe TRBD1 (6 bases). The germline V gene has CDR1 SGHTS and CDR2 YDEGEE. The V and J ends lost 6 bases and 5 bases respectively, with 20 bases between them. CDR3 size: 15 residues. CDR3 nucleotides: TGTGCCAGCACCCTCACAGGGACCCTCGGGGAGACCCAGTACTTC. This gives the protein CASTLTGTLGETQYF.

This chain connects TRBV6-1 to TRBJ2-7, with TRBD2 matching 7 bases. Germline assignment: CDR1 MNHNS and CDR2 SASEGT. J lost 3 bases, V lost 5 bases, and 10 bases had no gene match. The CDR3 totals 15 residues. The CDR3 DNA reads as TGTGCCAGCAGTCCCGGGGCTAGCGGCATCTACGAGCAGTACTTC. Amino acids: CASSPGASGIYEQYF.

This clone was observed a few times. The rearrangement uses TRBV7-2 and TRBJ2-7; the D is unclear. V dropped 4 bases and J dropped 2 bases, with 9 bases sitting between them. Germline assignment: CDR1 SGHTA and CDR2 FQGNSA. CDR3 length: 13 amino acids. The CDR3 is CASSYPATYEQYF. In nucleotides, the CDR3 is TGTGCCAGCAGCTATCCCGCGACCTACGAGCAGTACTTC.

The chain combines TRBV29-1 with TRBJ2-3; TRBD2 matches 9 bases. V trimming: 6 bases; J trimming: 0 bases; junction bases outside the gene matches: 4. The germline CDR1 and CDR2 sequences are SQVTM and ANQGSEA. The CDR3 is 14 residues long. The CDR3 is CSVATSGSTDTQYF. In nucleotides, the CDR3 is TGCAGCGTAGCTACTAGCGGGAGCACAGATACGCAGTATTTT.

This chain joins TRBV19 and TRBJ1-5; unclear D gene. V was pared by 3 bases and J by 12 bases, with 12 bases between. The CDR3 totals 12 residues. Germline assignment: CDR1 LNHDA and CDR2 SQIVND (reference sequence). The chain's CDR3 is CASSIVEANQHF. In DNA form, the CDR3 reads TGTGCCAGTAGTATTGTAGAGGCCAACCAGCATTTT. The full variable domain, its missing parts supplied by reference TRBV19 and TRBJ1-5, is DGGITQSPKYLFRKEGQNVTLSCEQNLNHDAMYWYRQDPGQGLRLIYYSQIVNDFQKGDIAEGYSVSREKKESFPLTVTSAQKNPTAFYLCASSIVEANQHFGDGTRLSIL.

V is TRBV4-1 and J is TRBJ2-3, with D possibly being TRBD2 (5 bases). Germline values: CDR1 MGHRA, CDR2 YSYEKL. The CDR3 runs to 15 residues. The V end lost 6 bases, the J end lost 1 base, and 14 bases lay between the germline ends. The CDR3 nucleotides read TGCGCCAGCAGACGGGAAGCCGGGGGCACAGATACGCAGTATTTT. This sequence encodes CASRREAGGTDTQYF.

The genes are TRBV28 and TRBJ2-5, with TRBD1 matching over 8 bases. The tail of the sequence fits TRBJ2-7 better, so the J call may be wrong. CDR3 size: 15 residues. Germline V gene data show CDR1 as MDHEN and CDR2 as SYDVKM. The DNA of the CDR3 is TGTGCCAGCAGTCTGGGTGGGACAGGAGACTACGAGCAGTACTTC. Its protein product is CASSLGGTGDYEQYF.

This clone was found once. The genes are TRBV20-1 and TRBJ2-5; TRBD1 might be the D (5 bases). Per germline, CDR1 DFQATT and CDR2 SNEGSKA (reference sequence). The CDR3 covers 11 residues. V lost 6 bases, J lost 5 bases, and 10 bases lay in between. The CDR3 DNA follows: TGCAGTGCGAAGGGGTATGAGACCCAGTACTTC. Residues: CSAKGYETQYF.

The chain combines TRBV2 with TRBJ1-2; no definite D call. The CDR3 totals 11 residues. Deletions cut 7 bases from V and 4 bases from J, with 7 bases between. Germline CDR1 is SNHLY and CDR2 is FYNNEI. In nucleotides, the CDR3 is TGTGCCAGCACCCTAAGCTATGGCTACACCTTC. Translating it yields CASTLSYGYTF.